This T cell receptor beta chain was captured by sequencing in a study of blood T cell repertoires in COVID-19. On the study more broadly: Whether acute or convalescent, the COVID-19 samples came from the United States, Italy and Spain. The cDNA or gDNA used as material had been derived from T cells, B-cell-depleted T cells, or PBMCs.

Seattle's enrolled individuals joined amid active infection and were then monitored longitudinally. Original analysis: The assay estimated nucleated cells by amplifying reference gene primers. Some clones are missing from TCRdb's copy, which holds only in-frame ones; the method was immunoSEQ multiplex PCR. V and J calls and clone size are as listed in that table; D and trimming were resolved from the DNA. This repertoire shows about 170,000 clones, about nine tenths found once; its top ten account for 11%. The TCR comes from a woman aged 55-70 years with COVID-19, enrolled during active disease. The sequencing sample was made of peripheral blood.

Written as DNA, the CDR3 is TGTGCCAGCTCACCCTACTTAACAGGGGGCTTGGACACCGGGGAGCTGTTTTTT. Protein sequence: CASSPYLTGGLDTGELFF. The rearrangement joins TRBV18 to TRBJ2-2, with TRBD1 matching over 9 bases. V dropped 3 bases and J dropped 3; count of bases not matched to a gene: 11. In germline, CDR1 is KGHSH, CDR2 LQKENI. This CDR3 region has 18 residues.